This T cell receptor (beta chain) originates from a study of blood T cells in healthy people across ages. The CDR3 has 13 residues. Germline V lookup: CDR1 MDHEN, CDR2 SYDVKM. V shed 3 bases and J shed 2 bases, with 8 bases lying between them. Using a J-beta primer mix together with a sample-barcoded 5' primer, a second PCR was run for about 6 to 12 cycles. MiXCR was run by TCRdb on the 5' RACE reads, yielding one entry per CDR3 protein. The data contain roughly 2 million distinct CDR3 sequences, 49% of them singletons. The people who gave samples were healthy Caucasians from Russia, aged about 6 to 100. Isolation recovered at least 7 million PBMCs from every sample. The extraction recovered at least 5 micrograms of total RNA per sample. Study-wide results and caveats: Versus aged donors, long-lived donors had higher diversity and more naive CD4+ cells.

This clonotype was seen a handful of times. Its antigen is not known. The sequencing input was blood. This rearrangement joins TRBV28 to TRBJ2-7; D uncertain. This receptor was obtained from a woman in her 40s in good health. CDR3 sequence (DNA): TGTGCCAGCAGTTTCCAGTCTACCTACGAGCAGTACTTC. It translates to CASSFQSTYEQYF.